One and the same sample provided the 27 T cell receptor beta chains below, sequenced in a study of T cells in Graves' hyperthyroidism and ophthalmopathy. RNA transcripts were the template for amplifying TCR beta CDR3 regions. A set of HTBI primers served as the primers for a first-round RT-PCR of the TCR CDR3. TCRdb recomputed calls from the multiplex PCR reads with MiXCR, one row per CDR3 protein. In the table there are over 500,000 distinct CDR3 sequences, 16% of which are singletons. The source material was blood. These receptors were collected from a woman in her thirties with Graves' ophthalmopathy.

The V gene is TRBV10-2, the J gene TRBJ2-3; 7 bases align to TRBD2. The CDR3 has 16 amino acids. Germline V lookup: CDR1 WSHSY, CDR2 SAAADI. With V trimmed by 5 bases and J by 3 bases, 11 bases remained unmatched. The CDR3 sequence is CASSPQWAGETDTQYF. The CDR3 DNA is TGCGCCAGCAGTCCCCAATGGGCGGGAGAGACAGATACGCAGTATTTT.

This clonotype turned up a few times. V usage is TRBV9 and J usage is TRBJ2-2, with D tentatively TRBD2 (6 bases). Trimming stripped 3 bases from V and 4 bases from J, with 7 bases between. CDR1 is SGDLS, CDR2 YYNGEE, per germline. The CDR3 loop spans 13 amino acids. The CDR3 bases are TGTGCCAGCAGCGAGCGGGCCACCGGGGAGCTGTTTTTT. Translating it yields CASSERATGELFF.

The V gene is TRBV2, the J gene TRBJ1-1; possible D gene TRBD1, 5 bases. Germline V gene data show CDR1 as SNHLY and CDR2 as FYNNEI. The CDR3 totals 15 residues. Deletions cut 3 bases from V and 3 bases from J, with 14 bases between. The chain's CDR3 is CASSEMRTGDTEAFF. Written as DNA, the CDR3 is TGTGCCAGCAGTGAGATGAGAACGGGGGACACTGAAGCTTTCTTT.

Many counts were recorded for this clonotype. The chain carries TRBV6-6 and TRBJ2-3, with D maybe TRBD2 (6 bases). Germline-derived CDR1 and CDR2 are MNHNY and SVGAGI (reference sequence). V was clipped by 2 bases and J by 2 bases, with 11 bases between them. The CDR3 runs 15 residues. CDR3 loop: CASSYGGIPTDTQYF. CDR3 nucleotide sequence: TGTGCCAGCAGTTACGGCGGGATCCCCACAGATACGCAGTATTTT.

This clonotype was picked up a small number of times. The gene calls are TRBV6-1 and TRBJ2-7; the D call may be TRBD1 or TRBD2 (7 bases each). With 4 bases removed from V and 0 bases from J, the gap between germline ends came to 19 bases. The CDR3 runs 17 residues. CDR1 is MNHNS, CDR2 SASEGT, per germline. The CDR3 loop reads CASSGGGLTGASYEQYF. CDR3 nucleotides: TGTGCCAGCAGTGGGGGGGGCCTAACAGGGGCCTCCTACGAGCAGTACTTC.

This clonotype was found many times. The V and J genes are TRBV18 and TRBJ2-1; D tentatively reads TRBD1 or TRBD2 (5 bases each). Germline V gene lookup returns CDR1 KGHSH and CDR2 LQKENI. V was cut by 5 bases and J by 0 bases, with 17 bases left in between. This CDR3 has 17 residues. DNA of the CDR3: TGTGCCAGCTCAGTCAACCGAGGGGTAAGCTCCTACAATGAGCAGTTCTTC. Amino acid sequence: CASSVNRGVSSYNEQFF.

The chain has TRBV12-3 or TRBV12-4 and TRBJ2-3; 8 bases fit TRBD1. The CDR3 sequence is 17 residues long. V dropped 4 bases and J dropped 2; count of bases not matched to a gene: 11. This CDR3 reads CASSSATDRGHTDTQYF. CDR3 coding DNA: TGTGCCAGCAGTTCCGCCACAGACAGGGGACACACAGATACGCAGTATTTT.

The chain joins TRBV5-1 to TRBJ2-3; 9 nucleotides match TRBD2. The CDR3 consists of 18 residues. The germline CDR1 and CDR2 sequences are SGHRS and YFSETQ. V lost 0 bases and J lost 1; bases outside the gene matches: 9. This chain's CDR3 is CASSLEFSGSPGTDTQYF. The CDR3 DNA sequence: TGCGCCAGCAGCTTGGAGTTTAGCGGGAGCCCAGGCACAGATACGCAGTATTTT.

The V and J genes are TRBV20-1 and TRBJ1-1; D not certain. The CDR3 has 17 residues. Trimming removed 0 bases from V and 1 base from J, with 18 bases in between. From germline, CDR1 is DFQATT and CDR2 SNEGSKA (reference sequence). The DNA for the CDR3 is TGCAGTGCTAGAGAGTTCCGAGGGAGTAATTCGAACACTGAAGCTTTCTTT. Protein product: CSAREFRGSNSNTEAFF.

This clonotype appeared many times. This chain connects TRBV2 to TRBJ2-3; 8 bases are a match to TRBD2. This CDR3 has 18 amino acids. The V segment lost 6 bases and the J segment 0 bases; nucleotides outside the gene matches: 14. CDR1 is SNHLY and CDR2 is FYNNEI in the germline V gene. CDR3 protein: CASRKIMPGLGSTDTQYF. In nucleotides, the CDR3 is TGTGCCAGCAGGAAGATTATGCCGGGACTAGGAAGCACAGATACGCAGTATTTT.

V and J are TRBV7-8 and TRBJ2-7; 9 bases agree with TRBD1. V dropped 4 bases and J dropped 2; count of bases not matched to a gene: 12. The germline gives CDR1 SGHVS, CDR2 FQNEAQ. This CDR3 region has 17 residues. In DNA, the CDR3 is TGTGCCAGCAGCTGGGCCCTGGGACAGGGAGGGCCCTACGAGCAGTACTTC. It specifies CASSWALGQGGPYEQYF.

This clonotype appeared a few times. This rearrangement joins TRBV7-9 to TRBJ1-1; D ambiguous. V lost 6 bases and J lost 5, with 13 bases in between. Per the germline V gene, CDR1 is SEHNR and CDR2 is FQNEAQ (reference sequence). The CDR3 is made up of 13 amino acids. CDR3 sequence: CASSQLRGTEAFF. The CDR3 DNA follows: TGTGCCAGCAGTCAGCTCCGGGGAACTGAAGCTTTCTTT. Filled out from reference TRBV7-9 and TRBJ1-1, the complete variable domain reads DTGVSQNPRHKITKRGQNVTFRCDPISEHNRLYWYRQTLGQGPEFLTYFQNEAQLEKSRLLSDRFSAERPKGSFSTLEIQRTEQGDSAMYLCASSQLRGTEAFFGQGTRLTVV.

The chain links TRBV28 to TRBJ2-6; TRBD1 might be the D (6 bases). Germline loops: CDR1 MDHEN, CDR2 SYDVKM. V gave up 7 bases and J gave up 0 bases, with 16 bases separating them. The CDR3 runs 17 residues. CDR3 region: CASTTGKRFSGANVLTF. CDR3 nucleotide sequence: TGTGCCAGCACGACAGGAAAACGCTTCTCTGGGGCCAACGTCCTGACTTTC.

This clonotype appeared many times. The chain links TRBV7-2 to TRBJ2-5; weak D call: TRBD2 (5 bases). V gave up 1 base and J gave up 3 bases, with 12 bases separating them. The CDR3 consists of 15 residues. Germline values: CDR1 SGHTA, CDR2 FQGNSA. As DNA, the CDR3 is TGTGCCAGCAGCTTAGGGGTAACTAGGGAAGAGACCCAGTACTTC. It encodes CASSLGVTREETQYF.

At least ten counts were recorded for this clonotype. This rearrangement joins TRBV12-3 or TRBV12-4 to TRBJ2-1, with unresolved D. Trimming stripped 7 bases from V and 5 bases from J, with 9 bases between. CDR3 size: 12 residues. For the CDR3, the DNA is TGTGCCAGCAATGGGCCCAACAATGAGCAGTTCTTC. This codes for CASNGPNNEQFF.

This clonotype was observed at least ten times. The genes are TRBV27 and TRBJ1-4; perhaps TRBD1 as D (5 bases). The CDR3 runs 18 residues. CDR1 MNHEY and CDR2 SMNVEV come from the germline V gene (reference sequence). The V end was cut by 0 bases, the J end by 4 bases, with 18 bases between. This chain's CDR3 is CASSLSSGTSSLNEKLFF. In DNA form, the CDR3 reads TGTGCCAGCAGTTTATCATCCGGGACCTCCTCTCTTAATGAAAAACTGTTTTTT.

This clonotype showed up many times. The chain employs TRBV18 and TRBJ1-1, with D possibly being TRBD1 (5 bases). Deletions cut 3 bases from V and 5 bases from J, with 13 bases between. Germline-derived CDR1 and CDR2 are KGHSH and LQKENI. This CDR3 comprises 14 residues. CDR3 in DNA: TGTGCCAGCTCACCCGGGACCGGCAGGACTGAAGCTTTCTTT. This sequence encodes CASSPGTGRTEAFF.

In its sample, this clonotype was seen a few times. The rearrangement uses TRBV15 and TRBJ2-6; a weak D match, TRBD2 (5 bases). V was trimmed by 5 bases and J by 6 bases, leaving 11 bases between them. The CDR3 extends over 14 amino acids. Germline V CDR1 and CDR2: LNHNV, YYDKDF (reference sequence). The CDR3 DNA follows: TGTGCCACCAGCGACTACCCCCCGGCCAACGTCCTGACTTTC. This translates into CATSDYPPANVLTF.

DNA for the CDR3: TGTGCCAGTACGACCCACAGGGGCCTTGGGGCAGGCTACACCTTC. Protein: CASTTHRGLGAGYTF. The genes are TRBV28 and TRBJ1-2; 7 bases fit TRBD1. Germline V lookup: CDR1 MDHEN, CDR2 SYDVKM. The CDR3 has 15 residues. V shed 9 bases and J 8 bases; nucleotides not matched to a gene: 18.

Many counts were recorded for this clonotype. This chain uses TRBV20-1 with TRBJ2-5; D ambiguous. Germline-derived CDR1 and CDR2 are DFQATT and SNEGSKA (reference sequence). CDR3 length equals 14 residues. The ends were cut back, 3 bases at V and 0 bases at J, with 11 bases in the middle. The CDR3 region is CSARAPRHQETQYF. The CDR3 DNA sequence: TGCAGTGCTAGGGCGCCTAGACACCAAGAGACCCAGTACTTC.

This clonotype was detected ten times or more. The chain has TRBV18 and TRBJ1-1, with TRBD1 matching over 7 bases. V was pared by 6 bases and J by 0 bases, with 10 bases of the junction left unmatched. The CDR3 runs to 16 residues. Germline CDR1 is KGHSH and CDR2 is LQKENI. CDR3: CASSLFPGQMNTEAFF. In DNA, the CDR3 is TGTGCCAGCTCGCTTTTCCCGGGACAGATGAACACTGAAGCTTTCTTT.

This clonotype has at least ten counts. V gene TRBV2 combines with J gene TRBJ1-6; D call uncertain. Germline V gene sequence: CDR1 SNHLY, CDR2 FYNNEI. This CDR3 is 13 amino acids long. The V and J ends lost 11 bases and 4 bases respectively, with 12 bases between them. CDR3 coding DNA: TGTGCCGGCCGGATTAATTATAATTCACCCCTCCACTTT. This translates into CAGRINYNSPLHF.

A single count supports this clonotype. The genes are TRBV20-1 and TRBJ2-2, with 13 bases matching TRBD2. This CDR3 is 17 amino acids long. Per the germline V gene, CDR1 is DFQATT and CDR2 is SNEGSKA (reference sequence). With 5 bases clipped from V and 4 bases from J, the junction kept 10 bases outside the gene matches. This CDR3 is CSALDGLAGVSTGELFF. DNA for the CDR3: TGCAGTGCTCTAGATGGACTAGCGGGAGTAAGCACCGGGGAGCTGTTTTTT.

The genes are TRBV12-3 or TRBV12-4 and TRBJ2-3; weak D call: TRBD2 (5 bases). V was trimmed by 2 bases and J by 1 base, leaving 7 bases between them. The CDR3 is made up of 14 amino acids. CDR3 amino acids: CASSLRRGTDTQYF. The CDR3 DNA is TGTGCCAGCAGTTTAAGGCGGGGCACAGATACGCAGTATTTT.

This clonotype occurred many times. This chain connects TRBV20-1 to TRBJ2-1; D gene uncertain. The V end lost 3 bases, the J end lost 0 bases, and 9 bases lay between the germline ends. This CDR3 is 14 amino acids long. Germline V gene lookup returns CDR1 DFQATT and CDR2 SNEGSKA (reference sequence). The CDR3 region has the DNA TGCAGTGCTAGTAGACTTGGCTCCTACAATGAGCAGTTCTTC. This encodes CSASRLGSYNEQFF.

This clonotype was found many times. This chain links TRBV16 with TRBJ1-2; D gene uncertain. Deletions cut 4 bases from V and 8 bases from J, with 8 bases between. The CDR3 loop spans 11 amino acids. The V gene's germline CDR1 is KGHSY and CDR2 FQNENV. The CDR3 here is CASSLGEGYTF. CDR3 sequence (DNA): TGTGCCAGCAGCCTAGGAGAAGGCTACACCTTC.

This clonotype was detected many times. CDR3 loop: CASSSTGAVEGYTF. CDR3 nucleotide sequence: TGTGCCAGCAGTTCGACAGGGGCCGTTGAAGGCTACACCTTC. V is TRBV28 and J is TRBJ1-2; 8 bases fit TRBD1. The germline gives CDR1 MDHEN, CDR2 SYDVKM. The CDR3 is 14 amino acids. With 4 bases clipped from V and 8 bases from J, the junction kept 9 bases outside the gene matches.